The 2 T cell receptor beta chains below all came from one sample that was sequenced in a study of T cells in localized non-small cell lung cancer. Profiling relied on immunoSEQ multiplex PCR, and the TCRdb table lists in-frame clones only, not all of them. The sample includes around 15,000 clones, roughly 87% of them seen just once. The sequences come from peripheral blood mononuclear cells, collected before any cancer treatment. These receptors all come from a man aged 35 to 69 with stage III lung adenocarcinoma.

The CDR3 nucleotides read TGTGCCAGCACTCGGGGGGTGGGCTACGAGCAGTACTTC. It is translated as CASTRGVGYEQYF. The V and J genes are TRBV6-1 and TRBJ2-5, with 7 bases lining up with TRBD2. The DNA matches TRBJ2-7 better at its end, which makes the J call doubtful. Germline V gene data show CDR1 as MNHNS and CDR2 as SASEGT. The CDR3 spans 13 residues.

The chain employs TRBV19 and TRBJ2-1; weak D call: TRBD1 (5 bases). The CDR3 covers 13 residues. V lost 2 bases to trimming and J lost 8 bases, with 10 bases between them. CDR1 is LNHDA and CDR2 is SQIVND in the germline V gene (reference sequence). CDR3 nucleotide sequence: TGTGCCAGTAGTATAATAGGGGCTGATGAGCAGTTCTTC. This sequence encodes CASSIIGADEQFF.